The entry below describes one T cell receptor beta chain. The antigen is undetermined. This sample stems from a study of cytotoxic CD8 clonotypes in ibrutinib-treated CLL. Study at large: Outcomes included around 25 partial and 2 complete responses; after median 68 months, roughly 14 stayed remitted and about 12 progressed. General study findings and limits: Public clonotypes proved infrequent, and on treatment they shrank or remained steady.

The CDR3 sequence is 14 residues long. Trimming took 10 bases from V and 5 from J, leaving 20 bases between them. Germline CDR1 is MDHEN and CDR2 is SYDVKM. TCRdb keeps only in-frame clones here, not all; method: immunoSEQ multiplex PCR. The sample carries more than 85,000 clones, roughly 80% recorded once. The source material was PBMCs, sampled after 12 months of ibrutinib treatment. This TCR came from a human donor with chronic lymphocytic leukemia. This sequence joins TRBV28 and TRBJ1-1; D not resolved. The CDR3 DNA sequence: TGTGCCACCTCGAAACAGATCGGGAAAACTGAAGCTTTCTTT. As protein: CATSKQIGKTEAFF.